This T cell receptor beta chain was obtained from a study of blood T cells in healthy people across ages. PCR was performed a second time for about 7 to 12 cycles using a sample-barcoded 5' primer and a J-beta primer mix. TCRdb called the 5' RACE reads again in MiXCR, with one record for every CDR3 protein. The repertoire includes 1.5 million or so distinct CDR3 sequences, around 42% of them detected once, and roughly 7.7% sits in the top ten. The CDR3 extends over 12 amino acids. Trimming took 6 bases from V and 0 from J, leaving 9 bases between them. From germline, CDR1 is SQVTM and CDR2 ANQGSEA. Material: blood. This TCR came from a woman under 30 in good health. The chain recombines TRBV29-1 with TRBJ2-7; TRBD1 might be the D (6 bases). This chain's CDR3 is CSVTGRSYEQYF. CDR3 in DNA: TGCAGCGTCACAGGGCGCTCCTACGAGCAGTACTTC.